This T cell receptor beta chain comes out of a study of T cells in women clearing cervical HPV infection. Turning to this clone: Its antigen is unidentified. The CDR3 extends 3 residues past the end of the read, so its final part is completed from the germline J gene.

Trimming took 1 base from V and 1 from J, leaving 4 bases between them. The germline V gene has CDR1 SEHNR and CDR2 FQNEAQ (reference sequence). The CDR3 has 14 residues. MY09/MY11 PCR detected cervical HPV DNA; dot-blot assigned genotypes. TCRdb keeps only in-frame clones here, not all; method: immunoSEQ multiplex PCR. Its clone listing holds some 15,000 clones. Study-level points and caveats: Unknown T-cell numbers per sample may underlie the richness differences.

The sequence was obtained from a woman aged 18-70 years with a cervical HPV16 infection that either progressed to CIN3+ or cleared (not recorded which). The sample consisted of blood buffy coat. The V and J genes are TRBV7-9 and TRBJ2-2; the D is unclear. CDR3 bases read: TGTGCCAGCAGCTTAGGACAGAACACCGGGGAG. It is translated as CASSLGQNTGE. The entire CDR3 protein is CASSLGQNTGELFF.